The 29 T cell receptor beta chains below come from one sample, sequenced in a study of identical twins. A single record per CDR3 protein comes from TCRdb applying MiXCR to the 5' RACE reads. The table includes more than 1.5 million distinct CDR3 sequences, less than 40% detected once. Sequencing was carried out using cord blood. The receptors here all came from a newborn girl in good health.

The J gene is TRBJ2-4, the V gene TRBV6-5; 10 positions match TRBD2. The CDR3 runs 14 residues. Per germline, CDR1 MNHEY and CDR2 SVGAGI. V dropped 5 bases and J dropped 11; count of bases not matched to a gene: 9. The CDR3 region is CASSPLAGIPVQYF. The CDR3 DNA sequence: TGTGCCAGCAGTCCACTAGCGGGGATCCCTGTTCAGTACTTC.

This clonotype showed up just a few times. The V call is TRBV27, the J call TRBJ2-1; D is undetermined. V was pared by 5 bases and J by 2 bases, with 10 bases between. Germline V gives CDR1 MNHEY, CDR2 SMNVEV (reference sequence). This CDR3 has 14 amino acids. The DNA for the CDR3 is TGTGCCAGCAGTCCGACTCTTCCCTACAATGAGCAGTTCTTC. Amino acid sequence: CASSPTLPYNEQFF.

This clonotype came up a few times. This rearrangement joins TRBV6-5 to TRBJ1-2; 12 positions agree with TRBD1. Germline lookup yields CDR1 MNHEY and CDR2 SVGAGI. CDR3 size: 16 residues. V shed 5 bases, J shed 5 bases, and the junction held 9 bases outside the gene matches. The CDR3 sequence is CASSSFGTGGAYGYTF. CDR3 in DNA: TGTGCCAGCAGTAGTTTCGGGACAGGGGGCGCTTATGGCTACACCTTC.

The chain uses TRBV7-2 and TRBJ2-5; D remains unclear. V was pared by 4 bases and J by 11 bases, with 20 bases between. Germline-derived CDR1 and CDR2 are SGHTA and FQGNSA. The CDR3 extends over 14 amino acids. The CDR3 nucleotides are TGTGCCAGCAGCTGGTCCCAACTCTACAATGAGCAGTACTTC. Its translation is CASSWSQLYNEQYF.

This clonotype was observed a handful of times. The chain links TRBV12-3 or TRBV12-4 to TRBJ2-3; the match to TRBD2 covers 7 bases. CDR3 length equals 17 residues. J was trimmed by 5 bases and V by 5 bases; bases with no gene match: 16. For the CDR3, the DNA is TGTGCCAGCAGTCCCGGCGGAGCGGGAAAACCCTTAGATACGCAGTATTTT. This encodes CASSPGGAGKPLDTQYF.

This clonotype was seen a few times. The V gene is TRBV13, the J gene TRBJ1-2; the D gene is possibly TRBD1 (6 bases). Germline loops: CDR1 PRHDT, CDR2 FYEKMQ (reference sequence). The CDR3 spans 17 residues. V was cut by 4 bases and J by 1 base, with 19 bases left in between. The CDR3 region has the DNA TGTGCCAGCAGCTCCCGGACACAGGGCCTCGATAACTATGGCTACACCTTC. Encoded protein: CASSSRTQGLDNYGYTF.

Turning to this clonotype: A much larger clone lies one base from this, so it may be a read error. The chain employs TRBV5-1 and TRBJ2-5, with D uncertain. V gave up 2 bases and J gave up 11 bases, with 19 bases separating them. The CDR3 sequence is 14 residues long. Germline V gene sequence: CDR1 SGHRS, CDR2 YFSETQ. CDR3 DNA sequence: TGCGCCAGCAGCTTTGGACGGAATCCAAGAGAGCAGTACTTC. Translating it yields CASSFGRNPREQYF. The whole variable domain, filled in from reference TRBV5-1 and TRBJ2-5, reads KAGVTQTPRYLIKTRGQQVTLSCSPISGHRSVSWYQQTPGQGLQFLFEYFSETQRNKGNFPGRFSGRQFSNSRSEMNVSTLELGDSALYLCASSFGRNPREQYFGPGTRLLVL.

The genes are TRBV19 and TRBJ2-5; TRBD2 aligns across 7 bases. The DNA end is more similar to TRBJ2-7, so the J call may be wrong. The CDR3 totals 13 residues. Germline V gene lookup returns CDR1 LNHDA and CDR2 SQIVND (reference sequence). The CDR3 region has the DNA TGTGCCAGTAGTACCCTGGGAGGGTTCGAGCAGTACTTC. The encoded protein is CASSTLGGFEQYF.

V gene TRBV4-1 combines with J gene TRBJ1-2, with TRBD1 matching 7 bases. The ends lost 4 bases at V and 6 bases at J; junction bases unmatched: 8. Germline CDR1 and CDR2: MGHRA and YSYEKL. The CDR3 contains 14 residues. The CDR3, as DNA: TGCGCCAGCAGCCTGACAGGGAGGCGGGATGGCTACACCTTC. Amino acids: CASSLTGRRDGYTF.

The table lists this clonotype with a few counts. This chain uses TRBV28 with TRBJ2-1; the D is unclear. The germline CDR1 and CDR2 sequences are MDHEN and SYDVKM. The CDR3 runs to 12 residues. V was shortened by 3 bases and J by 10 bases, with 10 bases between the two germline ends. The CDR3, as DNA: TGTGCCAGCAGTTTCCAGACCCCGGAGCAGTTCTTC. This translates into CASSFQTPEQFF.

This clonotype has a handful of counts. This rearrangement joins TRBV28 to TRBJ2-2; D not certain. CDR1 and CDR2 from the germline V gene are MDHEN and SYDVKM. The CDR3 is 9 residues long. V was trimmed by 10 bases and J by 7 bases, leaving 4 bases between them. CDR3 in amino acids: CANRGELFF. The CDR3 DNA is TGTGCCAACCGCGGGGAGCTGTTTTTT.

This clonotype was detected only a few times. The chain joins TRBV20-1 to TRBJ2-1; the D is unclear. CDR1 is DFQATT, CDR2 SNEGSKA, per germline (reference sequence). Trimming took 1 base from V and 0 from J, leaving 13 bases between them. The CDR3 is 16 residues long. CDR3 loop: CSARAYRWGSYNEQFF. The CDR3 region has the DNA TGCAGTGCTAGAGCCTATCGGTGGGGCTCCTACAATGAGCAGTTCTTC.

The rearrangement uses TRBV11-2 and TRBJ2-5, with D possibly being TRBD1 (8 bases). V was pared by 5 bases and J by 4 bases, with 17 bases between. This CDR3 has 15 residues. CDR1 and CDR2 (germline): SGHAT, FQNNGV. CDR3 nucleotides: TGTGCCAGCAGCATCCACAGGGGGAGGGGAGAGACCCAGTACTTC. It translates to CASSIHRGRGETQYF.

This clonotype turned up a few times. The rearrangement joins TRBV20-1 to TRBJ2-5; D perhaps matches TRBD1 (5 bases). Germline CDR1 reads DFQATT; CDR2 reads SNEGSKA (reference sequence). The CDR3 covers 12 residues. The V end lost 1 base, the J end lost 5 bases, and 8 bases lay between the germline ends. DNA for the CDR3: TGCAGTGCTAGAGGCAGGGTCGAGACCCAGTACTTC. Translating gives CSARGRVETQYF.

V and J are TRBV21-1 and TRBJ1-4. TRBV21-1 is labeled a pseudogene. This CDR3 is 16 amino acids long. CDR3 DNA sequence: TGTGCCAGCAGCAAAGGGGAACGGCAGCCAAATGAAAAACTGTTTTTT. Translating gives CASSKGERQPNEKLFF.

In this sample, this clonotype turned up many times. One end of the junction varies from germline; a read error may be responsible. The rearrangement joins TRBV7-7 to TRBJ2-1, with TRBD2 matching 7 bases. Germline-derived CDR1 and CDR2 are SSHAT and FNYEAQ (reference sequence). The CDR3 has 13 amino acids. CDR3 DNA: TGTGCTAGCAGCACTGGACTAGTGGGTGAGCAGTTCTTC. This encodes CASSTGLVGEQFF.

Of note for this clonotype: The junction departs from germline at one end; a sequencing error may be responsible. This chain connects TRBV5-1 to TRBJ1-2, with unresolved D. This CDR3 contains 13 residues. Looked up from germline, CDR1 is SGHRS and CDR2 is YFSETQ. The CDR3 region has the DNA TGCGCCAGCGGCTTGCGGTTGGACTATGGCTACACCTTC. Translation gives CASGLRLDYGYTF.

This clonotype was recorded at least ten times. The chain employs TRBV27 and TRBJ2-1, with TRBD1 matching 8 bases. CDR1 MNHEY and CDR2 SMNVEV come from the germline V gene (reference sequence). The CDR3 extends over 15 amino acids. V lost 2 bases and J lost 3; bases outside the gene matches: 3. The CDR3 bases are TGTGCCAGCAGTTTAAGGGGACAGGTCTACAATGAGCAGTTCTTC. Protein product: CASSLRGQVYNEQFF.

In the case of this clonotype: At one end, the junction sequence differs from germline, possibly due to a read error. The gene calls are TRBV27 and TRBJ2-3, with TRBD2 matching 8 bases. The CDR3 runs 17 residues. The germline V gene encodes CDR1 MNHEY and CDR2 SMNVEV (reference sequence). Here the CDR3 reads CASPNQTSEENTDTRYF. DNA for the CDR3: TGTGCCAGCCCTAATCAGACTAGCGAAGAAAACACAGATACGCGGTATTTT.

The chain links TRBV19 to TRBJ2-1; weak D call: TRBD2 (6 bases). Germline CDR1 is LNHDA and CDR2 is SQIVND (reference sequence). The CDR3 is made up of 15 amino acids. V lost 4 bases and J 0 bases, leaving 10 bases between the germline ends. The CDR3 sequence is CASSTYGGSYNEQFF. The DNA for the CDR3 is TGTGCCAGTAGTACCTACGGGGGCTCCTACAATGAGCAGTTCTTC.

The rearrangement uses TRBV3-1 and TRBJ2-1, with TRBD2 as a possible D gene (6 bases). Germline V gene data show CDR1 as LGHDT and CDR2 as YNNKEL (reference sequence). Trimming shortened V by 0 bases and J by 3 bases, and 15 bases separated the two germline ends. The CDR3 spans 17 residues. For the CDR3, the DNA is TGTGCCAGCAGCCAAGATGGGCTAGCGCTGGTCTACAATGAGCAGTTCTTC. It specifies CASSQDGLALVYNEQFF.

There are a few counts of this clonotype. V and J are TRBV20-1 and TRBJ2-7; weak D call: TRBD2 (6 bases). Between the trimmed V and J ends, which lost 3 bases and 4 bases, there was a span of 16 bases. The CDR3 has 14 residues. CDR1 and CDR2 from the germline V gene are DFQATT and SNEGSKA (reference sequence). CDR3 nucleotides: TGCAGTGCTAGGGCTAGCGTAGATTCTTACGAGCAGTACTTC. Translated: CSARASVDSYEQYF.

The CDR3 DNA is TGTGGCGCGACTGACGGGTTTCGGAGGAATCAGCCCCAGCATTTT. Translating gives CGATDGFRRNQPQHF. This sequence joins TRBV6-1 and TRBJ1-5, with D unclear. The CDR3 extends over 15 amino acids. Germline values: CDR1 MNHNS, CDR2 SASEGT.

The table lists this clonotype with many counts. The gene calls are TRBV27 and TRBJ1-2; no definite D call. The V end lost 8 bases, the J end lost 5 bases, and 12 bases lay between the germline ends. CDR1 MNHEY and CDR2 SMNVEV come from the germline V gene (reference sequence). The CDR3 consists of 12 residues. CDR3 bases: TGTGCCAGCTCCTCCCCCGGGTATGGCTACACCTTC. It encodes CASSSPGYGYTF.

This clonotype was observed a handful of times. The chain combines TRBV6-1 with TRBJ1-6; D unresolved. Germline values: CDR1 MNHNS, CDR2 SASEGT. The CDR3 is 14 residues long. V was cut by 7 bases and J by 7 bases, with 14 bases left in between. CDR3 sequence (DNA): TGTGCCAGCACTTCCGACGGGATAAATTCACCCCTCCACTTT. Translation gives CASTSDGINSPLHF.

The chain combines TRBV18 with TRBJ1-1; 9 nucleotides agree with TRBD1. The CDR3 spans 15 residues. With 6 bases clipped from V and 0 bases from J, the junction kept 5 bases outside the gene matches. Germline CDR1 reads KGHSH; CDR2 reads LQKENI. CDR3 sequence reads: CASSAGTGLNTEAFF. The CDR3 DNA reads TGTGCCAGCTCGGCCGGGACAGGGTTGAACACTGAAGCTTTCTTT.

The rearrangement joins TRBV6-2 or TRBV6-3 to TRBJ2-1; 9 bases match TRBD1. The junction had 1 base not matched to a gene; V was cut back by 2 bases and J by 5 bases. This CDR3 spans 14 amino acids. Germline V gene data show CDR1 as MNHEY and CDR2 as SVGEGT. CDR3 sequence reads: CASSYDRGDNEQFF. The CDR3 nucleotides are TGTGCCAGCAGTTACGACAGGGGGGACAATGAGCAGTTCTTC.

This clonotype turned up a few times. The chain employs TRBV9 and TRBJ1-3, with unresolved D. Germline V gives CDR1 SGDLS, CDR2 YYNGEE. The CDR3 extends over 15 amino acids. Trimming stripped 0 bases from V and 0 bases from J, with 7 bases between. CDR3 sequence (DNA): TGTGCCAGCAGCGTAGCTTGGAGCTCTGGAAACACCATATATTTT. Its translation: CASSVAWSSGNTIYF.

This chain uses TRBV20-1 with TRBJ2-3; D assignment may be TRBD1 or TRBD2 (6 bases each). V dropped 2 bases and J dropped 3 bases, with 18 bases sitting between them. CDR1 is DFQATT and CDR2 is SNEGSKA in the germline V gene (reference sequence). The CDR3 spans 16 residues. CDR3 nucleotide sequence: TGCAGTGCTAGACGGGGGACACTTAGGGGGACAGATACGCAGTATTTT. Encoded protein: CSARRGTLRGTDTQYF.